The 32 T cell receptor beta chains presented below share a single source sample, sequenced in a study of T cells in Graves' hyperthyroidism and ophthalmopathy. From RNA transcripts, TCR beta CDR3 regions were amplified. Carried out on the TCR CDR3, a first-round RT-PCR used the HTBI primer set. Via MiXCR, TCRdb re-called the multiplex PCR reads, giving one row per CDR3 protein. This sample has fewer than 650,000 distinct CDR3 sequences, with roughly 15% found just once. Input material: blood. These receptors all stem from a woman aged 40 to 50 with Graves' ophthalmopathy.

This clonotype was picked up a small number of times. Here the CDR3 reads CASGPPSAVQPQHF. The CDR3 DNA is TGTGCTAGTGGTCCCCCCTCCGCTGTCCAGCCCCAGCATTTT. This chain uses TRBV12-5 with TRBJ1-5; D is unclear. Trimming cost V 5 bases and J 7 bases, with 15 bases left between them. Germline V gene lookup returns CDR1 LGHNT and CDR2 FRNRAP. The CDR3 extends over 14 amino acids.

The chain recombines TRBV12-3 or TRBV12-4 with TRBJ1-1; 9 nucleotides match TRBD1. The CDR3 is 16 amino acids. J was trimmed by 5 bases and V by 4 bases; bases with no gene match: 11. CDR3 in amino acids: CASSYAQGALGTEAFF. DNA of the CDR3: TGTGCCAGCAGTTACGCACAGGGGGCTCTAGGGACTGAAGCTTTCTTT.

The chain carries TRBV6-5 and TRBJ2-2; D might be TRBD2 (5 bases). Germline V lookup: CDR1 MNHEY, CDR2 SVGAGI. The V end lost 0 bases, the J end lost 3 bases, and 8 bases lay between the germline ends. The CDR3 contains 15 residues. DNA of the CDR3: TGTGCCAGCAGTTACTCGGACTCCTACACCGGGGAGCTGTTTTTT. It yields the protein CASSYSDSYTGELFF.

This clonotype was recorded many times. J is TRBJ2-5 and V is TRBV29-1; TRBD2 is a possible D gene (6 bases). V shed 8 bases and J shed 2 bases, with 18 bases lying between them. Germline V gene lookup returns CDR1 SQVTM and CDR2 ANQGSEA. The CDR3 is made up of 14 amino acids. CDR3 protein: CSFCGRDWQETQYF. For the CDR3, the DNA is TGCAGCTTCTGTGGGCGGGATTGGCAAGAGACCCAGTACTTC.

To note about this clonotype: This may be a read error: a much more frequent sequence differs by one nucleotide. The V and J genes are TRBV7-2 and TRBJ2-7; D ambiguous. This CDR3 is 15 amino acids long. Germline V gives CDR1 SGHTA, CDR2 FQGNSA. The ends were cut back, 1 base at V and 5 bases at J, with 15 bases in the middle. For the CDR3, the DNA is TGTGCCAGCAGCTTAGAGTCCCTCGTGGAGAACGAGCAGTACTTC. Encoded protein: CASSLESLVENEQYF. The whole variable domain, filled in from reference TRBV7-2 and TRBJ2-7, reads GAGVSQSPSNKVTEKGKDVELRCDPISGHTALYWYRQSLGQGLEFLIYFQGNSAPDKSGLPSDRFSAERTGGSVSTLTIQRTQQEDSAVYLCASSLESLVENEQYFGPGTRLTVT.

This clonotype was recorded many times. This chain joins TRBV20-1 and TRBJ2-5; D may be TRBD2 (5 bases). V lost 6 bases and J 5 bases, leaving 13 bases between the germline ends. This CDR3 is 12 amino acids long. Germline V gene sequence: CDR1 DFQATT, CDR2 SNEGSKA (reference sequence). CDR3 residues: CSAEDRVETQYF. The CDR3 coding sequence is TGCAGTGCGGAGGACCGAGTGGAGACCCAGTACTTC.

This clonotype was seen repeatedly, ten times or more. The chain uses TRBV30 and TRBJ1-1; D gene uncertain. The CDR3 spans 14 residues. V lost 1 base and J 1 base, leaving 10 bases between the germline ends. The germline CDR1 and CDR2 sequences are GTSNPN and SVGIG (reference sequence). CDR3 DNA: TGTGCCTGGAGTGCCCCCTGGGGGAACACTGAAGCTTTCTTT. This translates into CAWSAPWGNTEAFF.

This clonotype was seen repeatedly, ten times or more. The chain has TRBV20-1 and TRBJ2-7; 8 bases are a match to TRBD1. From germline, CDR1 is DFQATT and CDR2 SNEGSKA (reference sequence). After removal of 5 bases from V and 2 bases from J, the junction contained 5 bases not matched to a gene. The CDR3 is made up of 13 amino acids. The CDR3 region has the DNA TGCAGTGCTCTTCCGGGACAGGCCTACGAGCAGTACTTC. Translating gives CSALPGQAYEQYF.

Concerning this clonotype: This clone may be a read error of a much larger clone one base away. DNA for the CDR3: TGTGCCGGCAGTCTCGGGAGGTGGCAGGGGAAATATAGCAATCAGCCCCAGCATTTT. This gives the protein CAGSLGRWQGKYSNQPQHF. This chain uses TRBV6-5 with TRBJ1-5, with a weak D call TRBD1 (6 bases). The CDR3 spans 19 residues. The germline V gene has CDR1 MNHEY and CDR2 SVGAGI.

This clonotype was recorded many times. V gene TRBV27 combines with J gene TRBJ1-3; D unclear. Germline CDR1 reads MNHEY; CDR2 reads SMNVEV (reference sequence). The CDR3 is 13 amino acids. V was clipped by 6 bases and J by 0 bases, with 6 bases between them. The CDR3 bases are TGTGCCAGCAGGATGCTCTCTGGAAACACCATATATTTT. Its translation: CASRMLSGNTIYF.

The sample holds many counts of this clonotype. The rearrangement joins TRBV28 to TRBJ2-7; TRBD2 agrees at 8 bases. This CDR3 is 15 amino acids long. CDR1 is MDHEN and CDR2 is SYDVKM in the germline V gene. V was pared by 3 bases and J by 3 bases, with 7 bases of the junction left unmatched. The DNA for the CDR3 is TGTGCCAGCAGTTTCTATAGCGGGACCTACTACGAGCAGTACTTC. It translates to CASSFYSGTYYEQYF.

The chain combines TRBV9 with TRBJ2-5; 10 bases map to TRBD1. The germline V gene has CDR1 SGDLS and CDR2 YYNGEE. This CDR3 is built from 17 residues. With 2 bases clipped from V and 5 bases from J, the junction kept 12 bases outside the gene matches. The CDR3 bases are TGTGCCAGCAGCGTCTCCTTCACGACAGGGGGCGGTGAGACCCAGTACTTC. It specifies CASSVSFTTGGGETQYF.

There are many counts of this clonotype. This sequence joins TRBV7-9 and TRBJ1-1; no firm D call. Between the trimmed V and J ends, which lost 1 base and 7 bases, there was a span of 7 bases. CDR1 and CDR2 (germline): SEHNR, FQNEAQ (reference sequence). This CDR3 spans 12 amino acids. This CDR3 is CASSLEDREAFF. The CDR3 coding sequence is TGTGCCAGCAGCTTAGAAGACCGTGAAGCTTTCTTT.

This chain links TRBV3-1 with TRBJ1-2; D not resolved. Trimming took 2 bases from V and 6 from J, leaving 25 bases between them. Germline CDR1 reads LGHDT; CDR2 reads YNNKEL (reference sequence). The CDR3 is made up of 18 amino acids. Here the CDR3 reads CASSQNTGPSPDLHGYTF. The CDR3 DNA reads TGTGCCAGCAGCCAAAATACTGGTCCGTCCCCGGACCTCCATGGCTACACCTTC. The complete variable domain, with remaining parts taken from reference TRBV3-1 and TRBJ1-2, reads DTAVSQTPKYLVTQMGNDKSIKCEQNLGHDTMYWYKQDSKKFLKIMFSYNNKELIINETVPNRFSPKSPDKAHLNLHINSLELGDSAVYFCASSQNTGPSPDLHGYTFGSGTRLTVV.

The gene calls are TRBV11-2 and TRBJ1-1; weak D call: TRBD1 (6 bases). There are 15 residues in the CDR3. The V end was cut by 4 bases, the J end by 4 bases, with 16 bases between. Looked up from germline, CDR1 is SGHAT and CDR2 is FQNNGV. CDR3 loop: CASSSEAIRGTEAFF. DNA of the CDR3: TGTGCCAGCAGCTCAGAAGCCATCAGGGGCACTGAAGCTTTCTTT. Variable domain in full (rest from reference TRBV11-2 and TRBJ1-1): EAGVAQSPRYKIIEKRQSVAFWCNPISGHATLYWYQQILGQGPKLLIQFQNNGVVDDSQLPKDRFSAERLKGVDSTLKIQPAKLEDSAVYLCASSSEAIRGTEAFFGQGTRLTVV.

This clonotype was counted ten times or more. The V and J genes are TRBV28 and TRBJ2-7; 8 bases align to TRBD1. V dropped 5 bases and J dropped 4; count of bases not matched to a gene: 4. CDR3 length: 13 amino acids. Germline CDR1 MDHEN, CDR2 SYDVKM. The CDR3 is CASSQGARYEQYF. In nucleotides, the CDR3 is TGTGCCAGCAGTCAGGGGGCCAGGTACGAGCAGTACTTC.

In its sample, this clonotype was seen a few times. The genes are TRBV19 and TRBJ2-7, with 8 nucleotides matching TRBD2. The CDR3 is 14 residues long. Germline assignment: CDR1 LNHDA and CDR2 SQIVND (reference sequence). Trimming cost V 3 bases and J 2 bases; bases outside gene matches: 3. CDR3 loop: CASSIGGGTYEQYF. The DNA for the CDR3 is TGTGCCAGTAGTATCGGCGGGGGGACCTACGAGCAGTACTTC.

The chain combines TRBV29-1 with TRBJ2-5; D is undetermined. The ends were cut back, 6 bases at V and 5 bases at J, with 7 bases in the middle. The CDR3 has 10 residues. Looked up from germline, CDR1 is SQVTM and CDR2 is ANQGSEA. CDR3 residues: CSVHRETQYF. CDR3 nucleotide sequence: TGCAGCGTCCATAGGGAGACCCAGTACTTC.

This clonotype was seen many times. A read error may produce the germline difference seen at one junction end. This chain uses TRBV6-1 with TRBJ1-2; tentatively, D is TRBD1 (5 bases). CDR1 MNHNS and CDR2 SASEGT come from the germline V gene. The CDR3 totals 14 residues. Here the CDR3 DNA reads TGCACAACCCGAGGGACTATACCCCCTTATGGCTACACCTTC. It encodes CTTRGTIPPYGYTF.

This clonotype was seen repeatedly, ten times or more. The V gene is TRBV20-1, the J gene TRBJ1-5; D gene uncertain. The CDR3 loop spans 12 amino acids. V shed 0 bases and J shed 6 bases, with 6 bases lying between them. Germline V gene sequence: CDR1 DFQATT, CDR2 SNEGSKA (reference sequence). In nucleotides, the CDR3 is TGCAGTGCTAGAGATCAGGCTCAGCCCCAGCATTTT. Residues: CSARDQAQPQHF.

The chain joins TRBV19 to TRBJ2-7; no definite D call. The V and J ends lost 5 bases and 3 bases respectively, with 20 bases between them. Looked up from germline, CDR1 is LNHDA and CDR2 is SQIVND (reference sequence). The CDR3 is 16 residues long. The CDR3 spells CASSPLRSYPHYEQYF. CDR3 DNA: TGTGCCAGTAGTCCCCTCCGATCATATCCTCACTACGAGCAGTACTTC.

The gene calls are TRBV3-1 and TRBJ1-1, with D possibly matching TRBD1 (5 bases). This CDR3 comprises 15 residues. V dropped 1 base and J dropped 2 bases, with 11 bases sitting between them. Germline V gene sequence: CDR1 LGHDT, CDR2 YNNKEL (reference sequence). This chain's CDR3 is CASSQAGTFNTEAFF. CDR3 DNA: TGTGCCAGCAGCCAAGCTGGGACCTTTAACACTGAAGCTTTCTTT.

This clonotype was counted ten times or more. Here the CDR3 DNA reads TGCAGTGCTCCCGACAAGCGACAGCTTAACTACGAGCAGTACTTC. This codes for CSAPDKRQLNYEQYF. The gene calls are TRBV20-1 and TRBJ2-7; D might be TRBD1 (5 bases). The CDR3 is 15 residues long. Germline CDR1 reads DFQATT; CDR2 reads SNEGSKA (reference sequence). The germline V and J ends were trimmed by 5 bases and 3 bases, with 20 bases remaining between them.

Only a few counts were recorded for this clonotype. The gene calls are TRBV2 and TRBJ1-1, with D hard to call. The ends were cut back, 6 bases at V and 0 bases at J, with 14 bases in the middle. The CDR3 is made up of 15 amino acids. Germline loops: CDR1 SNHLY, CDR2 FYNNEI. CDR3 in amino acids: CASRAPVNMNTEAFF. CDR3 nucleotides: TGTGCCAGCAGGGCACCAGTGAACATGAACACTGAAGCTTTCTTT.

A remark on this clonotype: A much larger clone sits a single nucleotide away, making a read error possible. This chain connects TRBV19 to TRBJ1-5, with a tentative D call TRBD1 (5 bases). The CDR3 spans 15 residues. CDR1 is LNHDA, CDR2 SQIVND, per germline (reference sequence). The CDR3 spells CTSTVSGRNHQPQHF. CDR3 sequence (DNA): TGTACCAGTACCGTTTCAGGGAGGAATCATCAGCCCCAGCATTTT.

This clonotype was observed many times. This chain joins TRBV20-1 and TRBJ2-7, with D perhaps matching TRBD2 (5 bases). The CDR3 sequence is 14 residues long. Looked up from germline, CDR1 is DFQATT and CDR2 is SNEGSKA (reference sequence). Deletions cut 6 bases from V and 5 bases from J, with 20 bases between. The chain's CDR3 is CSAPLVRGANEQYF. The DNA for the CDR3 is TGCAGTGCCCCCCTGGTCCGGGGTGCCAACGAGCAGTACTTC.

This clonotype was counted only a few times. This chain joins TRBV9 and TRBJ2-2; possibly TRBD2 for D (5 bases). V was shortened by 5 bases and J by 7 bases, with 15 bases between the two germline ends. CDR3 length: 14 residues. Germline V gives CDR1 SGDLS, CDR2 YYNGEE. For the CDR3, the DNA is TGTGCCAGCAGAACAACGGGCGGAGGCGGGGAGCTGTTTTTT. It encodes CASRTTGGGGELFF.

This clonotype was picked up many times. The rearrangement uses TRBV12-3 or TRBV12-4 and TRBJ2-7; 12 bases map to TRBD2. The junction had 6 bases not matched to a gene; V was cut back by 3 bases and J by 6 bases. The CDR3 loop spans 15 amino acids. CDR3 in amino acids: CASSFGLAGGGEQYF. The CDR3 nucleotides read TGTGCCAGCAGTTTTGGGCTAGCGGGAGGGGGCGAGCAGTACTTC.

This clonotype has at least ten counts. The chain recombines TRBV20-1 with TRBJ2-5; TRBD2 matches at 8 bases. The CDR3 totals 13 residues. J lost 4 bases, V lost 4 bases, and 5 bases had no gene match. Germline loops: CDR1 DFQATT, CDR2 SNEGSKA (reference sequence). CDR3 DNA: TGCAGTGCTACCACTAGCGGCCTAGAGACCCAGTACTTC. This sequence encodes CSATTSGLETQYF.

The chain has TRBV20-1 and TRBJ2-5, with D maybe TRBD2 (5 bases). V was pared by 0 bases and J by 0 bases, with 8 bases between. Germline lookup yields CDR1 DFQATT and CDR2 SNEGSKA (reference sequence). The CDR3 is 14 amino acids. For the CDR3, the DNA is TGCAGTGCTAGAGATTCGGGGAACCAAGAGACCCAGTACTTC. Its protein is CSARDSGNQETQYF.

There are a few counts of this clonotype. This sequence may be a read error, since a much larger clone differs from it by one base. This chain links TRBV11-2 with TRBJ2-2; possible D gene TRBD2, 6 bases. The CDR3 has 16 amino acids. Germline V CDR1 and CDR2: SGHAT, FQNNGV. CDR3: CASSSKGLFNTGELLF. CDR3 nucleotides: TGTGCCAGCAGCTCGAAGGGACTGTTCAACACCGGGGAGCTGCTTTTT.

V gene TRBV19 combines with J gene TRBJ1-1; D perhaps matches TRBD1 (6 bases). CDR1 is LNHDA, CDR2 SQIVND, per germline (reference sequence). This CDR3 is built from 13 residues. Trimming took 6 bases from V and 3 from J, leaving 11 bases between them. The CDR3 DNA follows: TGTGCCAGTAGCCGACAGGAGCACACTGAAGCTTTCTTT. Encoded protein: CASSRQEHTEAFF. The full variable domain, completed using reference TRBV19 and TRBJ1-1, is DGGITQSPKYLFRKEGQNVTLSCEQNLNHDAMYWYRQDPGQGLRLIYYSQIVNDFQKGDIAEGYSVSREKKESFPLTVTSAQKNPTAFYLCASSRQEHTEAFFGQGTRLTVV.